These 21 T cell receptor beta chains originate from one sample sequenced in a study of control samples from healthy donors and cancer patients. Using immunoSEQ multiplex PCR, the repertoire was profiled, and TCRdb retains in-frame clones only, with some absent. The table lists roughly 150,000 clones, over 90% of them singletons. Sequencing used blood. These receptors were collected from a man in his fifties in good health.

The CDR3 DNA reads TGTGCCAGTAGTCCCTGGACAGGGGGGAACACCGGGGAGCTGTTTTTT. Protein sequence: CASSPWTGGNTGELFF. The chain employs TRBV19 and TRBJ2-2; 10 nucleotides align to TRBD1. In germline, CDR1 is LNHDA, CDR2 SQIVND (reference sequence). This CDR3 is built from 16 residues. The V and J ends lost 5 bases and 1 base, in that order; junction bases with no gene match: 4.

A single count supports this clone. This chain joins TRBV11-2 and TRBJ2-4; D not certain. Trimming removed 2 bases at V and 3 bases at J, with 2 bases between. The CDR3 covers 12 residues. Germline CDR1 reads SGHAT; CDR2 reads FQNNGV. The CDR3 loop is CASSLNKNIQYF. The CDR3 nucleotides are TGTGCCAGCAGCTTAAACAAAAACATTCAGTACTTC. Drawing the rest from reference TRBV11-2 and TRBJ2-4, the complete variable domain is EAGVAQSPRYKIIEKRQSVAFWCNPISGHATLYWYQQILGQGPKLLIQFQNNGVVDDSQLPKDRFSAERLKGVDSTLKIQPAKLEDSAVYLCASSLNKNIQYFGAGTRLSVL.

The sample holds one count of this clone. The rearrangement joins TRBV28 to TRBJ2-4; tentative D call: TRBD2 (6 bases). Between the trimmed V and J ends, which lost 7 bases and 8 bases, there was a span of 18 bases. CDR1 MDHEN and CDR2 SYDVKM come from the germline V gene. The CDR3 totals 14 residues. The DNA of the CDR3 is TGTGCCAGCACTATACCTGGGAGGCAGGACATTCAGTACTTC. Translating gives CASTIPGRQDIQYF.

This sequence joins TRBV7-2 and TRBJ2-3, with unresolved D. This CDR3 contains 14 residues. The germline V gene has CDR1 SGHTA and CDR2 FQGNSA. The germline V and J ends were trimmed by 5 bases and 2 bases, with 11 bases remaining between them. CDR3 residues: CASSPRRNTDTQYF. CDR3 DNA: TGTGCCAGCAGCCCCCGTAGAAACACAGATACGCAGTATTTT.

The chain links TRBV28 to TRBJ1-3; D is ambiguous. V was shortened by 1 base and J by 0 bases, with 4 bases between the two germline ends. The CDR3 sequence is 14 residues long. Germline loops: CDR1 MDHEN, CDR2 SYDVKM. CDR3 amino acids: CASSLSFSGNTIYF. Here the CDR3 DNA reads TGTGCCAGCAGTTTATCGTTCTCTGGAAACACCATATATTTT.

This chain links TRBV5-1 with TRBJ1-1, with TRBD1 as a possible D gene (5 bases). Germline V gene sequence: CDR1 SGHRS, CDR2 YFSETQ. This CDR3 has 13 amino acids. Deletions cut 0 bases from V and 7 bases from J, with 10 bases between. Here the CDR3 reads CASSLAGGIEAFF. CDR3 nucleotide sequence: TGCGCCAGCAGCTTGGCCGGGGGGATTGAAGCTTTCTTT.

This chain links TRBV25-1 with TRBJ2-1, with D uncertain. The CDR3 covers 16 residues. The V end lost 5 bases, the J end lost 2 bases, and 16 bases lay between the germline ends. The germline V gene has CDR1 MGHDK and CDR2 SYGVNS. The CDR3 DNA reads as TGTGCCAGCAGTCCCTCCACCGGTATCGCCTACAATGAGCAGTTCTTC. This sequence encodes CASSPSTGIAYNEQFF.

The CDR3 is CASSQAGTSGTNEQFF. The CDR3 DNA reads TGTGCCAGCAGCCAGGCGGGGACTAGCGGAACCAATGAGCAGTTCTTC. This chain links TRBV3-1 (or the pseudogene TRBV3-2) with TRBJ2-1, with 11 bases that match TRBD2. CDR1 and CDR2 from the germline V gene are LGHDT and YNNKEL (reference sequence). V lost 3 bases and J lost 6; bases outside the gene matches: 7. The CDR3 contains 16 residues.

The J gene is TRBJ2-3, the V gene TRBV18; possibly TRBD2 for D (6 bases). Germline V gives CDR1 KGHSH, CDR2 LQKENI. V shed 3 bases and J shed 4 bases, with 11 bases lying between them. The length of the CDR3 is 14 residues. CDR3 in amino acids: CASSPPSVADTQYF. In DNA, the CDR3 is TGTGCCAGCTCACCCCCTAGCGTCGCAGATACGCAGTATTTT.

The rearrangement links TRBV5-5 to TRBJ2-5; 14 bases align to TRBD2. The CDR3 consists of 17 residues. Germline CDR1 and CDR2: SGHKS and YYEKEE (reference sequence). Trimming cost V 2 bases and J 5 bases; bases outside gene matches: 8. Here the CDR3 reads CASSFRLAGGRGETQYF. DNA of the CDR3: TGTGCCAGCAGCTTCCGACTAGCGGGAGGGCGAGGGGAGACCCAGTACTTC.

With regard to this clone: Other DNA variants within this sample encode the same CDR3. The chain employs TRBV9 and TRBJ2-2; D gene ambiguous. The ends were cut back, 0 bases at V and 4 bases at J, with 1 base in the middle. This CDR3 contains 12 residues. From germline, CDR1 is SGDLS and CDR2 YYNGEE. CDR3 sequence (DNA): TGTGCCAGCAGCGTAGTCACCGGGGAGCTGTTTTTT. This gives the protein CASSVVTGELFF.

CDR3 bases: TGTGCCAGCAGGGACAGACAGGGATCAGGGGGGGAGCTGTTTTTT. It translates to CASRDRQGSGGELFF. The chain joins TRBV6-6 to TRBJ2-2; 7 nucleotides align to TRBD1. CDR3 length equals 15 residues. Trimming removed 6 bases from V and 8 bases from J; junction bases left unmatched: 12. The germline V gene has CDR1 MNHNY and CDR2 SVGAGI (reference sequence).

The chain has TRBV28 and TRBJ1-2; 8 nucleotides match TRBD1. Germline lookup yields CDR1 MDHEN and CDR2 SYDVKM. After removal of 5 bases from V and 8 bases from J, the junction contained 7 bases not matched to a gene. The CDR3 totals 13 residues. The CDR3 is CASSTGTGQGYTF. CDR3 nucleotide sequence: TGTGCCAGCAGTACTGGGACAGGTCAAGGCTACACCTTC.

V usage is TRBV28 and J usage is TRBJ2-7; D is perhaps TRBD1 or TRBD2 (5 bases each). Trimming stripped 5 bases from V and 9 bases from J, with 23 bases between. The CDR3 totals 15 residues. CDR1 and CDR2 (germline): MDHEN, SYDVKM. CDR3 loop: CASSPPGRTYVGQYF. The CDR3 nucleotides are TGTGCCAGCAGTCCGCCGGGACGGACGTACGTGGGGCAGTACTTC.

This CDR3 is CASRERGLAASYEQYF. DNA of the CDR3: TGTGCCAGCAGGGAGAGGGGACTAGCGGCCTCCTACGAGCAGTACTTC. This rearrangement joins TRBV2 to TRBJ2-7; 11 bases map to TRBD2. V gave up 6 bases and J gave up 0 bases; unmatched junction bases: 7. CDR1 SNHLY and CDR2 FYNNEI come from the germline V gene. The CDR3 consists of 16 residues.

This clone is a singleton in its sample. The V call is TRBV5-1, the J call TRBJ1-2, with D uncertain. The CDR3 spans 12 residues. V was cut by 0 bases and J by 8 bases, with 8 bases left in between. Germline values: CDR1 SGHRS, CDR2 YFSETQ. DNA for the CDR3: TGCGCCAGCAGCTTGGTAGGGTTCGGCTACACCTTC. This gives the protein CASSLVGFGYTF.

The V gene is TRBV28, the J gene TRBJ1-2, with a weak D call TRBD1 (5 bases). Trimming shortened V by 6 bases and J by 7 bases, and 12 bases separated the two germline ends. The CDR3 totals 12 residues. The germline CDR1 and CDR2 sequences are MDHEN and SYDVKM. In nucleotides, the CDR3 is TGTGCCAGCAGCCTTGGGGGATTTGGCTACACCTTC. It yields the protein CASSLGGFGYTF.

This chain connects TRBV5-1 to TRBJ2-1; 15 nucleotides agree with TRBD2. CDR1 is SGHRS and CDR2 is YFSETQ in the germline V gene. V dropped 6 bases and J dropped 10; count of bases not matched to a gene: 5. This CDR3 is built from 14 residues. DNA of the CDR3: TGCGCCAGCACGGGACTAGCGGGAGGAGACGAGCAGTTCTTC. This gives the protein CASTGLAGGDEQFF.

DNA of the CDR3: TGTGCCAGCAGTGAAACGGGACAGGAGCTTTCACCCCTCCACTTT. Protein: CASSETGQELSPLHF. The J gene is TRBJ1-6, the V gene TRBV2; TRBD1 agrees at 8 bases. The CDR3 is 15 amino acids. The V segment lost 2 bases and the J segment 9 bases; nucleotides outside the gene matches: 6. Germline V gives CDR1 SNHLY, CDR2 FYNNEI.

J is TRBJ2-1 and V is TRBV27, with D uncertain. CDR3 length: 12 residues. The germline gives CDR1 MNHEY, CDR2 SMNVEV (reference sequence). The ends were cut back, 6 bases at V and 10 bases at J, with 13 bases in the middle. For the CDR3, the DNA is TGTGCCAGCAGCACAAGGCGCGGCGAGCAGTTCTTC. The encoded protein is CASSTRRGEQFF.

The chain has TRBV6-5 and TRBJ1-5; possible D gene TRBD1, 6 bases. The CDR3 has 15 residues. With 6 bases removed from V and 5 bases from J, the gap between germline ends came to 17 bases. The germline gives CDR1 MNHEY, CDR2 SVGAGI. In DNA, the CDR3 is TGTGCCAGCAGCCCACTGGGAGGACAGTATCAGCCCCAGCATTTT. This encodes CASSPLGGQYQPQHF.